These 18 T cell receptor beta chains were all obtained from the same sample, sequenced in a study of T cell responses to AZD1222 COVID-19 vaccine (dated by TCRdb to the early 2020s). Libraries came from the immunoSEQ multiplex PCR assay. TCRdb limited this immuneACCESS table to in-frame rearrangements with V and J called. A share of clones is missing; checked studies link under half to unresolved V genes, and the rest is unexplained. The sample data list 70,000 to 75,000 clones, and 87% of these were observed just once. Clones ranked in the top ten supply 1.3% of the sample. Per the publication, the time point label means: about 28 days (+/-7) after the second vaccine dose. This sample comprised peripheral blood, obtained 28 days after the second AZD1222 dose. The receptors derive from an adult who received the AZD1222 COVID-19 vaccine.

The chain uses TRBV5-4 and TRBJ2-2, with TRBD2 as a possible D gene (7 bases). Germline V CDR1 and CDR2: SGHNT, YYREEE (reference sequence). V was clipped by 2 bases and J by 5 bases, with 19 bases between them. This CDR3 spans 17 amino acids. CDR3 sequence (DNA): TGTGCCAGCAGCTTTTATCCCGGGGGAGGGGGAACCGGGGAGCTGTTTTTT. It is translated as CASSFYPGGGGTGELFF.

The chain uses TRBV18 and TRBJ1-5, with D perhaps TRBD1 (5 bases). Germline V CDR1 and CDR2: KGHSH, LQKENI. The V end was cut by 5 bases, the J end by 3 bases, with 14 bases between. CDR3 size: 15 residues. The CDR3 protein is CASSAARGDNQPQHF. For the CDR3, the DNA is TGTGCCAGCTCAGCTGCTCGAGGGGACAATCAGCCCCAGCATTTT.

This sequence joins TRBV6-5 and TRBJ1-5; D unclear. V lost 6 bases and J 6 bases, leaving 15 bases between the germline ends. The CDR3 consists of 14 residues. CDR1 is MNHEY and CDR2 is SVGAGI in the germline V gene. CDR3 in DNA: TGTGCCAGCAGACGGCCGGGCTCGGGTCAGCCCCAGCATTTT. Its translation is CASRRPGSGQPQHF.

V gene TRBV29-1 combines with J gene TRBJ2-3, with D uncertain. V was clipped by 4 bases and J by 2 bases, with 19 bases between them. Per the germline V gene, CDR1 is SQVTM and CDR2 is ANQGSEA. The CDR3 loop spans 16 amino acids. The CDR3 DNA is TGCAGCGTTGCGTCGGGTCTGCTGCCTCCCACAGATACGCAGTATTTT. This gives the protein CSVASGLLPPTDTQYF.

A few counts support this clone. The genes are TRBV27 and TRBJ2-5; a weak D match, TRBD2 (5 bases). CDR1 MNHEY and CDR2 SMNVEV come from the germline V gene (reference sequence). V dropped 6 bases and J dropped 5 bases, with 16 bases sitting between them. There are 14 residues in the CDR3. CDR3 loop: CASSPTMWEETQYF. The CDR3 DNA reads as TGTGCCAGCAGCCCGACAATGTGGGAGGAGACCCAGTACTTC.

The chain uses TRBV30 and TRBJ1-3; TRBD1 matches 7 bases. This CDR3 is 16 amino acids long. The germline CDR1 and CDR2 sequences are GTSNPN and SVGIG (reference sequence). V gave up 1 base and J gave up 4 bases; unmatched junction bases: 10. CDR3 sequence: CAWSEGAGVQGNTIYF. CDR3 nucleotides: TGTGCCTGGAGTGAGGGGGCAGGGGTTCAGGGAAACACCATATATTTT.

V gene TRBV10-3 combines with J gene TRBJ2-7; 8 positions agree with TRBD1. V shed 10 bases, J shed 4 bases, and the junction held 15 bases outside the gene matches. Germline CDR1 reads ENHRY; CDR2 reads SYGVKD. The CDR3 sequence is 15 residues long. The CDR3 nucleotides are TGTGCCACCACACCTCAAGTGGACAGGGCTTACGAGCAGTACTTC. It is translated as CATTPQVDRAYEQYF.

This clone showed up just once. The chain uses TRBV3-1 (or the pseudogene TRBV3-2) and TRBJ2-5, with D uncertain. Trimming left V 1 base short and J 0 bases short, with 12 bases between. CDR3 length: 16 residues. The germline V gene encodes CDR1 LGHDT and CDR2 YNNKEL (reference sequence). The CDR3 loop is CASSQAIGGYQETQYF. CDR3 coding DNA: TGTGCCAGCAGCCAAGCAATTGGCGGTTACCAAGAGACCCAGTACTTC.

This clone turned up a few times. This rearrangement joins TRBV7-8 to TRBJ2-7, with D tentatively TRBD2 (6 bases). The CDR3 sequence is 15 residues long. Trimming removed 6 bases from V and 7 bases from J, with 22 bases in between. The germline V gene encodes CDR1 SGHVS and CDR2 FQNEAQ. The CDR3 spells CASRILSTPEGEQYF. CDR3 DNA: TGTGCCAGCAGAATTTTGAGTACCCCGGAGGGAGAGCAGTACTTC.

The J gene is TRBJ2-3, the V gene TRBV3-1 (or the pseudogene TRBV3-2); D not resolved. This CDR3 region has 16 residues. Germline CDR1 LGHDT, CDR2 YNNKEL (reference sequence). Trimming took 1 base from V and 2 from J, leaving 13 bases between them. For the CDR3, the DNA is TGTGCCAGCAGCCAAGGGGGTGGGTCCCACACAGATACGCAGTATTTT. Protein product: CASSQGGGSHTDTQYF.

The chain links TRBV5-4 to TRBJ2-1, with 9 bases aligning to TRBD2. The CDR3 totals 15 residues. Germline loops: CDR1 SGHNT, CDR2 YYREEE (reference sequence). With V trimmed by 1 base and J by 7 bases, 6 bases remained unmatched. The CDR3 protein is CASSLPSGTGNEQFF. In DNA form, the CDR3 reads TGTGCCAGCAGCTTGCCTAGCGGGACCGGTAATGAGCAGTTCTTC.

The V call is TRBV5-6, the J call TRBJ1-1, with TRBD1 matching over 7 bases. The germline CDR1 and CDR2 sequences are SGHDT and YYEEEE. The CDR3 covers 14 residues. V was clipped by 6 bases and J by 0 bases; unmatched bases: 5. The CDR3 is CASTPGQMNTEAFF. The CDR3 nucleotides read TGTGCCAGCACCCCGGGACAGATGAACACTGAAGCTTTCTTT.

The chain combines TRBV27 with TRBJ2-6, with D perhaps TRBD1 or TRBD2 (5 bases each). The V end lost 6 bases, the J end lost 4 bases, and 10 bases lay between the germline ends. CDR3 length: 14 amino acids. In germline, CDR1 is MNHEY, CDR2 SMNVEV (reference sequence). The CDR3 DNA follows: TGTGCCAGCAGAAGGGGAGTGGGGGCCAACGTCCTGACTTTC. It encodes CASRRGVGANVLTF.

This chain connects TRBV3-1 (or the pseudogene TRBV3-2) to TRBJ1-2; D not resolved. CDR1 and CDR2 (germline): LGHDT, YNNKEL (reference sequence). The CDR3 has 15 residues. The ends were cut back, 0 bases at V and 4 bases at J, with 12 bases in the middle. The chain's CDR3 is CASSQDWADFYGYTF. Here the CDR3 DNA reads TGTGCCAGCAGCCAAGATTGGGCCGATTTCTATGGCTACACCTTC.

This clone was found a few times. J is TRBJ2-1 and V is TRBV11-2; the match to TRBD2 covers 10 bases. Trimming cost V 4 bases and J 1 base; bases outside gene matches: 4. Germline lookup yields CDR1 SGHAT and CDR2 FQNNGV. The CDR3 runs to 16 residues. The CDR3 is CASSSSGRGSYNEQFF. The CDR3, as DNA: TGTGCCAGCAGCTCTAGCGGGAGAGGATCCTACAATGAGCAGTTCTTC. The variable domain in full, with the rest retrieved from reference TRBV11-2 and TRBJ2-1, is EAGVAQSPRYKIIEKRQSVAFWCNPISGHATLYWYQQILGQGPKLLIQFQNNGVVDDSQLPKDRFSAERLKGVDSTLKIQPAKLEDSAVYLCASSSSGRGSYNEQFFGPGTRLTVL.

The chain joins TRBV11-2 to TRBJ1-2, with D hard to call. The germline V gene encodes CDR1 SGHAT and CDR2 FQNNGV. The germline V and J ends were trimmed by 0 bases and 1 base, with 15 bases remaining between them. The CDR3 is 17 residues long. CDR3 coding DNA: TGTGCCAGCAGCTTAGATTCAAGGGCAGCTGATAACTATGGCTACACCTTC. The encoded protein is CASSLDSRAADNYGYTF.

The chain recombines TRBV9 with TRBJ2-5, with D maybe TRBD1 (6 bases). CDR1 and CDR2 from the germline V gene are SGDLS and YYNGEE. The CDR3 sequence is 14 residues long. Trimming cost V 4 bases and J 1 base, with 11 bases left between them. The CDR3 reads CASSRTGSQETQYF. For the CDR3, the DNA is TGTGCCAGCAGCCGAACAGGGTCCCAAGAGACCCAGTACTTC.

The chain recombines TRBV6-1 with TRBJ2-1; D tentatively reads TRBD1 or TRBD2 (6 bases each). Per the germline V gene, CDR1 is MNHNS and CDR2 is SASEGT. Trimming removed 0 bases from V and 4 bases from J, with 10 bases in between. The length of the CDR3 is 15 residues. The CDR3 is CASSEAGGPYNEQFF. As DNA, the CDR3 is TGTGCCAGCAGTGAAGCCGGGGGCCCTTACAATGAGCAGTTCTTC.